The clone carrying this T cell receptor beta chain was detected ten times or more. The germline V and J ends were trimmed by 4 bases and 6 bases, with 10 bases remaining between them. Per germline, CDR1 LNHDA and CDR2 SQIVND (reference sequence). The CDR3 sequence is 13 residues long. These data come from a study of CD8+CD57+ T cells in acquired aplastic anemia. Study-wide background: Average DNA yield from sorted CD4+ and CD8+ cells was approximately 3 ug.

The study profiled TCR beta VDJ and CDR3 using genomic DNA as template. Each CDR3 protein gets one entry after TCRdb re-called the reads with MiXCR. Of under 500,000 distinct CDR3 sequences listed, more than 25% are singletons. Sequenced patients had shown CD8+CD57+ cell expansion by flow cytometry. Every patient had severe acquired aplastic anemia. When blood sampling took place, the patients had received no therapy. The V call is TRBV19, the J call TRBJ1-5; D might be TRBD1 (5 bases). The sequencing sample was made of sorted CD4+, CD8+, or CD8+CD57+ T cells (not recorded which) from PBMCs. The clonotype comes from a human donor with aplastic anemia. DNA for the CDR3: TGTGCCAGTAGTACAACGACAGTTCAGCCCCAGCATTTT. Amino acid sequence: CASSTTTVQPQHF.